Shown below are 26 T cell receptor beta chains from a single sample sequenced in a study of blood T cells in healthy people across ages. The second PCR ran roughly 6 to 12 cycles with a sample-barcoded 5' primer and J-beta primers. TCRdb re-called the 5' RACE reads with MiXCR, one entry per CDR3 protein. The sample contains fewer than 1.5 million distinct CDR3 sequences, 42% of which appear only once. The sequenced material came from blood. These receptors all stem from a woman younger than 30 in good health.

The chain carries TRBV4-2 and TRBJ2-6; 16 positions match TRBD2. Germline V gene sequence: CDR1 LGHNA, CDR2 YNFKEQ. Germline trimming cut 4 bases from V and 2 bases from J; bases unmatched to any gene: 2. This CDR3 has 18 residues. The CDR3 DNA reads TGTGCCAGCAGCCCGGGGACTAGCGGGAGGGCTGGGGCCAACGTCCTGACTTTC. Translated: CASSPGTSGRAGANVLTF.

This clonotype was picked up a small number of times. The DNA of the CDR3 is TGTGCCAGCAGTTTCCAAGCGGGAGGGGGCTACAATGAGCAGTTCTTC. It codes for CASSFQAGGGYNEQFF. The rearrangement uses TRBV12-3 or TRBV12-4 and TRBJ2-1; 10 bases agree with TRBD2. The ends lost 3 bases at V and 3 bases at J; junction bases unmatched: 5. The length of the CDR3 is 16 residues.

This clonotype was seen once. The chain has TRBV7-9 and TRBJ2-1, with 8 bases lining up with TRBD2. The V and J ends lost 5 bases and 11 bases, in that order; junction bases with no gene match: 14. Germline V CDR1 and CDR2: SEHNR, FQNEAQ (reference sequence). This CDR3 contains 15 residues. CDR3 nucleotide sequence: TGTGCCAGCAGCCTGACTGGGGGACTAGAGGGCAAGCAGTTCTTC. It encodes CASSLTGGLEGKQFF.

CDR3 amino acids: CASSRTPGAGYNEQFF. The DNA for the CDR3 is TGTGCCAGCAGCCGGACCCCGGGGGCCGGCTACAATGAGCAGTTCTTC. The V call is TRBV9, the J call TRBJ2-1; D is perhaps TRBD1 or TRBD2 (6 bases each). V was cut by 4 bases and J by 3 bases, with 17 bases left in between. Germline V gene lookup returns CDR1 SGDLS and CDR2 YYNGEE. CDR3 length: 16 amino acids.

V and J are TRBV12-3 or TRBV12-4 and TRBJ2-7; D may be TRBD2 (7 bases). The DNA matches TRBJ2-5 better at its end, which makes the J call doubtful. The CDR3 is made up of 15 amino acids. This chain's CDR3 is CASRRVLGGRETQYF. For the CDR3, the DNA is TGTGCCAGCAGGAGGGTTTTGGGGGGGCGAGAGACCCAGTACTTC.

This chain links TRBV14 with TRBJ1-1; weak D call: TRBD1 (5 bases). Germline CDR1 reads SGHDN; CDR2 reads FVKESK. Trimming pared 4 bases from V and 5 bases from J, leaving 14 bases between. The CDR3 runs to 14 residues. CDR3 amino acids: CASSPRDLGTEAFF. For the CDR3, the DNA is TGTGCCAGCAGCCCACGGGACCTCGGGACTGAAGCTTTCTTT.

The chain joins TRBV3-1 to TRBJ2-1, with 8 bases aligning to TRBD2. The CDR3 has 16 amino acids. With 4 bases clipped from V and 6 bases from J, the junction kept 11 bases outside the gene matches. CDR1 and CDR2 from the germline V gene are LGHDT and YNNKEL (reference sequence). For the CDR3, the DNA is TGTGCCAGCAGCCGCGACGGGACTAGTGGGGGCAATGAGCAGTTCTTC. Protein: CASSRDGTSGGNEQFF.

This clonotype was found a few times. The rearrangement uses TRBV27 and TRBJ1-5, with unresolved D. V lost 6 bases to trimming and J lost 3 bases, with 12 bases between them. In germline, CDR1 is MNHEY, CDR2 SMNVEV (reference sequence). This CDR3 has 14 amino acids. The CDR3 loop reads CASRRSSDNQPQHF. In DNA form, the CDR3 reads TGTGCCAGCAGGAGAAGCAGCGACAATCAGCCCCAGCATTTT.

CDR3 protein: CASSLRGTVTSTDTQYF. In nucleotides, the CDR3 is TGTGCCAGCAGCTTACGTGGGACAGTAACTAGCACAGATACGCAGTATTTT. The V gene is TRBV13, the J gene TRBJ2-3, with 7 bases matching TRBD1. Germline V gene lookup returns CDR1 PRHDT and CDR2 FYEKMQ (reference sequence). The CDR3 is 17 amino acids. After removal of 2 bases from V and 0 bases from J, the junction contained 8 bases not matched to a gene.

V and J are TRBV12-3 or TRBV12-4 and TRBJ2-3; 11 bases match TRBD2. CDR3 length: 18 amino acids. With V trimmed by 2 bases and J by 2 bases, 9 bases remained unmatched. CDR3 sequence reads: CASSLSLAGVGYTDTQYF. In DNA, the CDR3 is TGTGCCAGCAGTTTATCACTAGCGGGAGTGGGATACACAGATACGCAGTATTTT.

CDR3 region: CSARRVISGRAGEQFF. The CDR3 nucleotides read TGCAGTGCTAGAAGGGTTATTAGCGGGAGGGCCGGTGAGCAGTTCTTC. This chain links TRBV20-1 with TRBJ2-1, with 11 bases matching TRBD2. Looked up from germline, CDR1 is DFQATT and CDR2 is SNEGSKA (reference sequence). The CDR3 is 16 amino acids. V was pared by 2 bases and J by 9 bases, with 12 bases of the junction left unmatched.

The V gene is TRBV7-2, the J gene TRBJ1-5; no clear D. Germline-derived CDR1 and CDR2 are SGHTA and FQGNSA. This CDR3 is 16 amino acids long. V was trimmed by 5 bases and J by 0 bases, leaving 14 bases between them. CDR3 sequence: CASSRGTCLSNQPQHF. The CDR3 nucleotides are TGTGCCAGCAGCCGAGGAACATGTCTTAGCAATCAGCCCCAGCATTTT.

Details on this clonotype: A read error may explain this, as a much larger clone is one base away. V and J are TRBV7-2 and TRBJ2-4, with TRBD2 identical over 10 bases. In germline, CDR1 is SGHTA, CDR2 FQGNSA. With 5 bases clipped from V and 7 bases from J, the junction kept 17 bases outside the gene matches. This CDR3 is built from 18 residues. The CDR3 spells CASSLSRSSGSPENIQYF. The CDR3 nucleotides are TGTGCCAGCAGCCTCAGTAGGTCTAGCGGGAGCCCCGAGAACATTCAGTACTTC.

The rearrangement joins TRBV2 to TRBJ1-4, with 8 positions matching TRBD1. V was pared by 6 bases and J by 2 bases, with 11 bases of the junction left unmatched. Germline loops: CDR1 SNHLY, CDR2 FYNNEI. The CDR3 has 17 residues. CDR3 DNA sequence: TGTGCCAGCAGACCTAGACAGGGGAGAGCTACTAATGAAAAACTGTTTTTT. It is translated as CASRPRQGRATNEKLFF.

The J gene is TRBJ2-5, the V gene TRBV6-2 or TRBV6-3; 12 positions agree with TRBD2. Trimming took 5 bases from V and 11 from J; bases not matched to a gene: 15. Germline CDR1 MNHEY, CDR2 SVGEGT. This CDR3 has 16 amino acids. CDR3 sequence: CASSKILAGGGNEQYF. DNA of the CDR3: TGTGCCAGCAGTAAAATACTAGCGGGAGGTGGAAATGAGCAGTACTTC.

V usage is TRBV2 and J usage is TRBJ2-3; the D gene is possibly TRBD2 (6 bases). This CDR3 contains 13 residues. Trimming removed 9 bases from V and 5 bases from J, with 15 bases in between. Germline V gene sequence: CDR1 SNHLY, CDR2 FYNNEI. The CDR3 region has the DNA TGTGCCAGGATGGCGGGATATCTAGATACGCAGTATTTT. Translating it yields CARMAGYLDTQYF.

This chain joins TRBV11-2 and TRBJ1-2; D possibly corresponds to TRBD1 (5 bases). Germline V CDR1 and CDR2: SGHAT, FQNNGV. The CDR3 length is 11 residues. Trimming removed 7 bases from V and 5 bases from J, with 8 bases in between. The CDR3 spells CASTEGYGYTF. CDR3 in DNA: TGTGCCAGCACGGAGGGGTATGGCTACACCTTC.

In regard to this clonotype: A much larger clone lies a single base off, so this may be a read error. The V call is TRBV12-3 or TRBV12-4, the J call TRBJ2-7, with D possibly TRBD2 on 5 matching bases. The V end was cut by 5 bases, the J end by 1 base, with 15 bases between. The CDR3 contains 15 residues. DNA for the CDR3: TGTGCCAGCAGTCTTCTAGCTAGCCTATCCTACGAGCAGTACTTC. Translating it yields CASSLLASLSYEQYF.

DNA for the CDR3: TGTGCCAGCAGTTTGACCGGGACTAGCAGTTCCTACGAGCAGTACTTC. This encodes CASSLTGTSSSYEQYF. This chain links TRBV27 with TRBJ2-7; 9 bases are shared with TRBD2. The length of the CDR3 is 16 residues. Germline CDR1 is MNHEY and CDR2 is SMNVEV (reference sequence). The V and J ends lost 3 bases and 1 base, in that order; junction bases with no gene match: 7.

The chain employs TRBV20-1 and TRBJ2-1; D not resolved. CDR1 and CDR2 (germline): DFQATT, SNEGSKA (reference sequence). Between the trimmed V and J ends, which lost 3 bases and 6 bases, there was a span of 18 bases. The CDR3 totals 15 residues. The CDR3 is CSASEWRAGSNEQFF. The DNA for the CDR3 is TGCAGTGCTAGTGAGTGGCGAGCTGGTTCCAATGAGCAGTTCTTC.

The gene calls are TRBV6-1 and TRBJ2-7, with D perhaps assigned TRBD1 or TRBD2 (6 bases each). Germline V gene sequence: CDR1 MNHNS, CDR2 SASEGT. There are 17 residues in the CDR3. Trimming took off 1 base at V and 0 bases at J, with 16 bases between the two ends. CDR3 sequence reads: CASSEGKGGPSSYEQYF. The CDR3 nucleotides read TGTGCCAGCAGTGAAGGAAAAGGGGGGCCGAGCTCCTACGAGCAGTACTTC.

V and J are TRBV27 and TRBJ1-2; 7 positions match TRBD1. Trimming cost V 11 bases and J 3 bases; bases outside gene matches: 9. Germline V gene data show CDR1 as MNHEY and CDR2 as SMNVEV (reference sequence). This CDR3 has 13 amino acids. The CDR3 loop reads CASKAGTDYGYTF. CDR3 DNA sequence: TGTGCCTCCAAGGCCGGGACAGACTATGGCTACACCTTC.

The table lists this clonotype with a few counts. This chain connects TRBV4-2 to TRBJ1-2; 10 bases agree with TRBD1. The ends lost 4 bases at V and 8 bases at J; junction bases unmatched: 13. Germline CDR1 reads LGHNA; CDR2 reads YNFKEQ. The CDR3 spans 16 residues. Written as DNA, the CDR3 is TGTGCCAGCAGCCTCGCCGGGACAGGGGCCACTGGGGGCTACACCTTC. Encoded protein: CASSLAGTGATGGYTF.

The chain combines TRBV20-1 with TRBJ2-7, with D tentatively TRBD1 (5 bases). CDR3 length equals 14 residues. CDR1 is DFQATT, CDR2 SNEGSKA, per germline (reference sequence). Trimming removed 1 base at V and 2 bases at J, with 12 bases between. The CDR3, as DNA: TGCAGTGCTAGAGCCCCAGACAGCACCTACGAGCAGTACTTC. Translated: CSARAPDSTYEQYF.

This clonotype was observed many times. V gene TRBV20-1 combines with J gene TRBJ2-1; the match to TRBD2 covers 9 bases. The CDR3 is made up of 14 amino acids. The V gene's germline CDR1 is DFQATT and CDR2 SNEGSKA (reference sequence). Trimming at V came to 6 bases and at J to 3 bases, leaving 6 bases not matched to a gene. This CDR3 is CSAKSSGSYNEQFF. The CDR3 bases are TGCAGTGCCAAGAGTAGCGGGAGCTACAATGAGCAGTTCTTC.

This clonotype was counted between two and nine times. The chain couples TRBV3-1 to TRBJ2-1, with TRBD1 matching 8 bases. This CDR3 spans 17 amino acids. V was pared by 2 bases and J by 1 base, with 7 bases of the junction left unmatched. CDR1 LGHDT and CDR2 YNNKEL come from the germline V gene (reference sequence). The CDR3 protein is CASSQLRDRGSYNEQFF. The CDR3 DNA reads as TGTGCCAGCAGCCAACTGCGTGACAGGGGTTCCTACAATGAGCAGTTCTTC.